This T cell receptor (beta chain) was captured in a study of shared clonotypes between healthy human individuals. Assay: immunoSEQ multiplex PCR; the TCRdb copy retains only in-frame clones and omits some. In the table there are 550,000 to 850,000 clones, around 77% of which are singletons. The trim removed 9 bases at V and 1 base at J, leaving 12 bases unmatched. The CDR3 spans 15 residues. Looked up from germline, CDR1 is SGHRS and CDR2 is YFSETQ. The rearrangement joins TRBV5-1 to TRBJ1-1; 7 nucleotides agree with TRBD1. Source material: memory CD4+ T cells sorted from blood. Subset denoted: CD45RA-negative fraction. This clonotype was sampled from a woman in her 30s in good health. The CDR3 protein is CATTSTGESNTEAFF. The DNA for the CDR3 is TGCGCCACCACAAGCACAGGGGAGTCGAACACTGAAGCTTTCTTT.